The rows below give T cell receptor beta chains drawn from one sample of a study of Graves' ophthalmopathy and Graves' hyperthyroidism. MiXCR was run by TCRdb on the multiplex PCR reads, yielding one entry per CDR3 protein. This table has about 220,000 distinct CDR3 sequences, roughly 21% appearing once. The sample taken for sequencing was peripheral blood. These receptors came from a woman aged 50 to 60 with Graves' ophthalmopathy. Both conserved end residues are part of each CDR3. Fields, in order: V gene, J gene, clone size, D gene, CDR3 protein, CDR3 DNA. The D gene is left open where the match is weak. Not every row has a clone size; where given, it reads once, few, many or a size class.

TRBV19	TRBJ2-5	few	-	CASTSAMKETQYF	TGTGCCAGTACCTCGGCCATGAAGGAGACCCAGTACTTC
TRBV2	TRBJ1-5	-	-	CASSRGPTGNQPQHF	TGTGCCAGCAGCCGGGGCCCGACGGGCAATCAGCCCCAGCATTTT
TRBV5-1	TRBJ1-1	many	-	CASSFIGGDTEAFF	TGCGCCAGCAGCTTCATAGGGGGGGACACTGAAGCTTTCTTT
TRBV9	TRBJ1-6	many	-	CASSPTGPSSPLHF	TGTGCCAGCAGCCCTACAGGGCCCAGCTCACCCCTCCACTTT
TRBV6-2/TRBV6-3	TRBJ2-7	many	-	CASSYTREGPFSYEQYF	TGTGCCAGCAGTTACACCAGGGAAGGGCCTTTCTCCTACGAGCAGTACTTC
TRBV20-1	TRBJ2-5	many	TRBD2	CSAPHSGGWQETQYF	TGCAGTGCTCCACATAGCGGGGGCTGGCAAGAGACCCAGTACTTC
TRBV19	TRBJ2-7	many	TRBD1	CASSWDRGQEQYF	TGTGCCAGTAGTTGGGACAGGGGGCAGGAGCAGTACTTC
TRBV11-1	TRBJ2-6	many	-	CASSRAGTQGAGANVLTF	TGTGCCAGCAGCAGAGCCGGGACACAGGGTGCAGGGGCCAACGTCCTGACTTTC
TRBV2	TRBJ2-2	many	TRBD1	CASRTGSNTGELFF	TGTGCCAGCAGGACAGGGTCAAACACCGGGGAGCTGTTTTTT
TRBV3-1	TRBJ2-4	many	-	CASSQDTLAKNIQYF	TGTGCCAGCAGTCAGGACACCCTAGCCAAAAACATTCAGTACTTC
TRBV10-3	TRBJ2-5	many	-	CAISLDSGEGTQYF	TGTGCCATCAGTCTCGACAGTGGGGAAGGGACCCAGTACTTC
TRBV12-3/TRBV12-4	TRBJ2-7	-	TRBD2	CASSSWTSSVYEQYF	TGTGCCAGCAGTTCGTGGACTAGCTCGGTCTACGAGCAGTACTTC
TRBV9	TRBJ1-2	few	TRBD1	CASSAQGALGSDNYGYTF	TGTGCCAGCAGCGCACAGGGGGCACTCGGGTCGGATAACTATGGCTACACCTTC
TRBV28	TRBJ2-5	many	-	CASTHSFDQETQYF	TGTGCCAGCACCCATTCTTTTGATCAAGAGACCCAGTACTTC
TRBV29-1	TRBJ1-1	many	-	CSVVGSRSEAFF	TGCAGCGTTGTTGGCAGCCGGTCTGAAGCTTTCTTT
TRBV9	TRBJ2-7	-	-	CASSGVRGPHEQYF	TGTGCCAGCAGCGGGGTCAGGGGCCCCCACGAGCAGTACTTC
TRBV6-1	TRBJ1-5	few	-	CASRGDGETQPQHF	TGTGCCAGCCGGGGGGACGGTGAAACTCAGCCCCAGCATTTT
TRBV28	TRBJ2-2	many	-	CASSSVSGRGTGELFF	TGTGCCAGCAGTTCAGTGAGCGGCCGAGGCACCGGGGAGCTGTTTTTT
TRBV10-1	TRBJ2-2	many	TRBD1	CASRERQGIEELFF	TGCGCCAGCAGAGAGAGACAGGGGATCGAGGAGCTGTTTTTT
TRBV6-1	TRBJ2-4	many	-	CASSEGLVAKNIQYF	TGTGCCAGCAGTGAAGGACTAGTAGCCAAAAACATTCAGTACTTC
TRBV7-2	TRBJ2-7	few	TRBD2	CASSLRGLAGGDEQYF	TGTGCCAGCAGCTTGCGAGGACTAGCGGGAGGGGACGAGCAGTACTTC
TRBV28	TRBJ2-7	many	TRBD2	CASSLPGGGAYEQYF	TGTGCCAGCAGCCTTCCGGGAGGGGGAGCCTACGAGCAGTACTTC
TRBV14	TRBJ2-5	many	-	CASSQPTTQETQYF	TGTGCCAGCAGCCAACCCACTACCCAAGAGACCCAGTACTTC
TRBV6-1	TRBJ2-7	few	TRBD1	CASSQDDRGLSYEQYF	TGTGCCAGCAGCCAGGACGACAGGGGTCTCTCCTACGAGCAGTACTTC
TRBV7-2	TRBJ2-7	many	TRBD1	CASTQRAPGQKYF	TGTGCCAGCACCCAACGCGCCCCGGGACAGAAGTACTTC
TRBV6-1	TRBJ2-7	many	-	CASSDQPGGRDEQYF	TGTGCCAGCAGTGACCAACCAGGGGGGAGAGACGAGCAGTACTTC
TRBV5-1	TRBJ2-7	many	-	CASSQGGTSYEQYF	TGCGCCAGCAGCCAAGGGGGGACCTCCTACGAGCAGTACTTC
TRBV12-3/TRBV12-4	TRBJ1-5	many	-	CASSLGGAYGNQPQHF	TGTGCCAGCAGTTTAGGGGGGGCCTACGGCAATCAGCCCCAGCATTTT
TRBV6-4	TRBJ1-1	many	-	CASRGVNTEAFF	TGTGCCAGCAGAGGGGTGAACACTGAAGCTTTCTTT
TRBV12-3/TRBV12-4	TRBJ1-1	many	TRBD1	CASSHHRGLGNTEAFF	TGTGCCAGCTCACACCACAGGGGGCTGGGGAACACTGAAGCTTTCTTT
TRBV20-1	TRBJ1-5	-	-	CSAAPGYQPQHF	TGCAGTGCAGCGCCAGGGTATCAGCCCCAGCATTTT
TRBV24-1	TRBJ2-5	many	TRBD1	CATSGHADRLDETQYF	TGTGCCACCAGTGGCCACGCGGACAGGCTCGATGAGACCCAGTACTTC
TRBV6-5	TRBJ2-5	many	TRBD1	CASSPRTGWGQETQYF	TGTGCCAGCAGTCCCCGGACAGGGTGGGGGCAAGAGACCCAGTACTTC
TRBV6-1	TRBJ2-7	-	TRBD1	CASSRGQGANEQYF	TGTGCCAGCAGTCGGGGACAGGGGGCAAATGAGCAGTACTTC
TRBV19	TRBJ1-1	many	TRBD1	CASTPGQRNTEAFF	TGTGCCAGTACCCCGGGACAGCGCAACACTGAAGCTTTCTTT